Below, one T cell receptor beta chain is given with its context. The antigen is not known. This sample was included in a study of long-term antiretroviral therapy in people with HIV. Overall study findings and caveats: Every time point showed a repertoire led by clones expanded before ART. Post-ART, diversity grew, though it stayed under transplant donor control levels. HIV repertoires showed narrower CDR3 length ranges than controls.

This was the immunoSEQ v3.0 assay at survey level. Profiling relied on immunoSEQ multiplex PCR, and the TCRdb table lists in-frame clones only, not all of them. The sample yields approximately 17,000 clones, roughly 80% seen once. V lost 1 base, J lost 10 bases, and 20 bases lay in between. The CDR3 length is 16 residues. Germline values: CDR1 SNHLY, CDR2 FYNNEI. The input for sequencing was unsorted PBMCs, taken about 2.6 years before starting antiretroviral therapy. This TCR came from a woman aged 45-60 years with HIV. This chain links TRBV2 with TRBJ2-1; possibly TRBD2 for D (7 bases). CDR3 protein: CASSEGRGPALEEQFF. CDR3 in DNA: TGTGCCAGCAGTGAAGGGCGGGGGCCAGCGTTGGAGGAGCAGTTCTTC.